Presented here are 19 T cell receptor beta chains from one specimen sequenced in a study of OX40 agonist ivuxolimab in advanced cancers. Produced via immunoSEQ multiplex PCR; TCRdb's table is partial and in-frame only. The table lists approximately 70,000 clones, roughly 80% of them singletons. The sequenced sample was CD4+ or CD8+ T cells sorted from blood, obtained in a trial of the OX40 agonist ivuxolimab. The receptors derive from an adult with an advanced solid tumor such as melanoma, head and neck, liver or kidney cancer.

This chain uses TRBV28 with TRBJ2-1, with 14 bases matching TRBD2. CDR3 size: 15 residues. The J segment lost 9 bases and the V segment lost 11 bases, leaving 12 bases of the junction unmatched. The V gene's germline CDR1 is MDHEN and CDR2 SYDVKM. CDR3 DNA: TGTGCCTTCACGTCGACTAGCGGGAGGGCAAGTGAGCAGTTCTTC. As protein: CAFTSTSGRASEQFF.

The genes are TRBV9 and TRBJ2-5; 8 bases are shared with TRBD2. The V gene end was trimmed by 2 bases and the J gene end by 4 bases; junction bases not matched to a gene: 4. The CDR3 is 14 amino acids. Germline V gene data show CDR1 as SGDLS and CDR2 as YYNGEE. This CDR3 is CASSVGTSGETQYF. CDR3 coding DNA: TGTGCCAGCAGCGTCGGGACTAGTGGAGAGACCCAGTACTTC.

This clone was seen only a few times. The V gene is TRBV5-1, the J gene TRBJ1-5; D possibly corresponds to TRBD1 (5 bases). This CDR3 contains 15 residues. V lost 1 base to trimming and J lost 4 bases, with 12 bases between them. Germline V lookup: CDR1 SGHRS, CDR2 YFSETQ. The DNA for the CDR3 is TGCGCCAGCAGCTTGCGCGGGGCGGAGAATCAGCCCCAGCATTTT. Translated: CASSLRGAENQPQHF.

This rearrangement joins TRBV5-1 to TRBJ2-3; TRBD2 matches at 16 bases. The CDR3 is 18 amino acids. With V trimmed by 4 bases and J by 0 bases, 5 bases remained unmatched. Germline V gene sequence: CDR1 SGHRS, CDR2 YFSETQ. In DNA form, the CDR3 reads TGCGCCAGCAGCACACCGGGACTAGCGGGGGGGAGCACAGATACGCAGTATTTT. Translation gives CASSTPGLAGGSTDTQYF.

This sequence joins TRBV5-6 and TRBJ2-7; D not resolved. The CDR3 consists of 14 residues. CDR1 and CDR2 from the germline V gene are SGHDT and YYEEEE. V gave up 2 bases and J gave up 0 bases, with 9 bases separating them. CDR3 residues: CASSFRADSYEQYF. CDR3 bases: TGTGCCAGCAGCTTTAGGGCGGACTCCTACGAGCAGTACTTC.

In this sample, this clone turned up once. The chain employs TRBV5-4 and TRBJ2-3; the D gene is possibly TRBD2 (5 bases). This CDR3 has 15 amino acids. Germline lookup yields CDR1 SGHNT and CDR2 YYREEE (reference sequence). The germline V and J ends were trimmed by 0 bases and 3 bases, with 11 bases remaining between them. The CDR3 DNA is TGTGCCAGCAGCTTGGCGGGTTCGGGGACAGATACGCAGTATTTT. Residues: CASSLAGSGTDTQYF.

CDR3 coding DNA: TGCGCCAGCAGCCCCTATGGGACGCGAAATGAGCAGTTCTTC. The encoded protein is CASSPYGTRNEQFF. V gene TRBV5-1 combines with J gene TRBJ2-1, with D perhaps assigned TRBD1 or TRBD2 (5 bases each). CDR1 SGHRS and CDR2 YFSETQ come from the germline V gene. Trimming pared 4 bases from V and 7 bases from J, leaving 15 bases between. This CDR3 is 14 amino acids long. Together with reference TRBV5-1 and TRBJ2-1, the CDR3 gives the full variable domain: KAGVTQTPRYLIKTRGQQVTLSCSPISGHRSVSWYQQTPGQGLQFLFEYFSETQRNKGNFPGRFSGRQFSNSRSEMNVSTLELGDSALYLCASSPYGTRNEQFFGPGTRLTVL.

The rearrangement joins TRBV11-3 to TRBJ2-3, with TRBD2 identical over 7 bases. This CDR3 spans 14 amino acids. Germline V gene lookup returns CDR1 SGHNT and CDR2 YENEEA. V was clipped by 3 bases and J by 8 bases; unmatched bases: 8. The CDR3 nucleotides read TGTGCCAGCAGCTTGGGGAGGGCGTCCGGTACGCAGTATTTT. As protein: CASSLGRASGTQYF.

The chain uses TRBV28 and TRBJ1-2; no definite D call. Trimming pared 2 bases from V and 0 bases from J, leaving 7 bases between. Germline CDR1 is MDHEN and CDR2 is SYDVKM. The CDR3 extends over 14 amino acids. The CDR3 reads CASSLVLANYGYTF. The CDR3 nucleotides read TGTGCCAGCAGTTTAGTGTTAGCTAACTATGGCTACACCTTC.

The chain joins TRBV10-3 to TRBJ2-7; D possibly uses TRBD1 or TRBD2 (5 bases each). V shed 8 bases and J shed 3 bases, with 14 bases lying between them. The CDR3 length is 13 residues. Germline V CDR1 and CDR2: ENHRY, SYGVKD. The CDR3 here is CAIRQSGGYEQYV. As DNA, the CDR3 is TGTGCCATCCGACAGTCAGGAGGCTACGAGCAGTACGTC.

The chain couples TRBV18 to TRBJ1-4, with 10 positions matching TRBD1. This CDR3 spans 15 amino acids. CDR1 is KGHSH, CDR2 LQKENI, per germline. V lost 6 bases, J lost 13 bases, and 14 bases stayed unmatched. The CDR3 spells CASSPRQGAQSSLFF. DNA for the CDR3: TGTGCCAGCTCCCCGAGACAGGGGGCGCAATCATCACTGTTTTTT.

The chain carries TRBV4-1 and TRBJ2-4, with TRBD2 identical over 7 bases. J gave up 0 bases and V 4 bases, and 9 bases lay outside the gene matches. The CDR3 is made up of 17 amino acids. In germline, CDR1 is MGHRA, CDR2 YSYEKL. CDR3 residues: CASSPPLAALAKNIQYF. In nucleotides, the CDR3 is TGCGCCAGCAGCCCACCGCTAGCGGCCCTAGCCAAAAACATTCAGTACTTC.

This rearrangement joins TRBV7-9 to TRBJ1-5; 7 bases map to TRBD1. Per germline, CDR1 SEHNR and CDR2 FQNEAQ (reference sequence). This CDR3 is 17 amino acids long. J lost 0 bases, V lost 4 bases, and 9 bases had no gene match. The CDR3 sequence is CASSSRDRVNSNQPQHF. In nucleotides, the CDR3 is TGTGCCAGCAGCTCCAGAGACAGGGTGAATAGCAATCAGCCCCAGCATTTT.

The chain is built from TRBV2 and TRBJ2-4, with 8 bases aligning to TRBD1. The V gene's germline CDR1 is SNHLY and CDR2 FYNNEI. Trimming at V came to 7 bases and at J to 7 bases, leaving 6 bases not matched to a gene. The CDR3 totals 13 residues. CDR3 sequence (DNA): TGTGCCAGCAAGGGGACAGGAGGGAACATTCAGTACTTC. Protein product: CASKGTGGNIQYF.

This chain links TRBV27 with TRBJ1-6; unclear D gene. This CDR3 region has 17 residues. Germline CDR1 reads MNHEY; CDR2 reads SMNVEV (reference sequence). Trimming left V 1 base short and J 2 bases short, with 12 bases between. CDR3 bases: TGTGCCAGCAGTTTATTAGAGACCCCGACCTATAATTCACCCCTCCACTTT. Translating gives CASSLLETPTYNSPLHF.

Written as DNA, the CDR3 is TGTGCCAGCACCCCGGGACAGGGCCACTATGGCTACACCTTC. Amino acids: CASTPGQGHYGYTF. The chain employs TRBV7-6 and TRBJ1-2; 9 bases are a match to TRBD1. The CDR3 length is 14 residues. The V segment lost 7 bases and the J segment 3 bases; nucleotides outside the gene matches: 6. Looked up from germline, CDR1 is SGHVS and CDR2 is FNYEAQ.

The J gene is TRBJ1-5, the V gene TRBV6-5, with 7 bases matching TRBD1. The junction had 9 bases not matched to a gene; V was cut back by 6 bases and J by 4 bases. The germline gives CDR1 MNHEY, CDR2 SVGAGI. CDR3 length: 15 residues. The CDR3 region has the DNA TGTGCCAGCAGGGGGACCGGGACAGATAATCAGCCCCAGCATTTT. Its translation: CASRGTGTDNQPQHF.

This chain joins TRBV19 and TRBJ2-5; possible D gene TRBD1, 6 bases. The CDR3 contains 15 residues. V dropped 3 bases and J dropped 4 bases, with 15 bases sitting between them. Germline assignment: CDR1 LNHDA and CDR2 SQIVND (reference sequence). Here the CDR3 DNA reads TGTGCCAGTAGTATTGGGGGCTCAACTGGAGAGACCCAGTACTTC. This codes for CASSIGGSTGETQYF.

The chain combines TRBV9 with TRBJ2-5; 8 bases align to TRBD1. The trim removed 0 bases at V and 4 bases at J, leaving 8 bases unmatched. The germline gives CDR1 SGDLS, CDR2 YYNGEE. The CDR3 consists of 16 residues. CDR3 nucleotide sequence: TGTGCCAGCAGCGTAGTAGGACAGGGAGACACAGAGACCCAGTACTTC. Translating gives CASSVVGQGDTETQYF.